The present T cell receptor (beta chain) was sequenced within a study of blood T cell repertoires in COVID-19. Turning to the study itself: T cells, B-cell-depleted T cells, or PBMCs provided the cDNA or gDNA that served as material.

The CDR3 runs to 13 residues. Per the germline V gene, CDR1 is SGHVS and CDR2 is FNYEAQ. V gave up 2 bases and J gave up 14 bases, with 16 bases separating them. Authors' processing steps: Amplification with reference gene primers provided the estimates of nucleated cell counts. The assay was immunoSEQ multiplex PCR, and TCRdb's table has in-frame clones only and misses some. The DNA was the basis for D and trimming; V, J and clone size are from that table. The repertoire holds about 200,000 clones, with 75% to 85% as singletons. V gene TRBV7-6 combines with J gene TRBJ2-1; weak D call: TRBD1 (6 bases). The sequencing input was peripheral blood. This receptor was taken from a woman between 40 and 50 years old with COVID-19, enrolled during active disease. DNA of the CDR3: TGTGCCAGCAGCTTACTAAAGGGACGGGACAAGTTCTTC. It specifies CASSLLKGRDKFF.